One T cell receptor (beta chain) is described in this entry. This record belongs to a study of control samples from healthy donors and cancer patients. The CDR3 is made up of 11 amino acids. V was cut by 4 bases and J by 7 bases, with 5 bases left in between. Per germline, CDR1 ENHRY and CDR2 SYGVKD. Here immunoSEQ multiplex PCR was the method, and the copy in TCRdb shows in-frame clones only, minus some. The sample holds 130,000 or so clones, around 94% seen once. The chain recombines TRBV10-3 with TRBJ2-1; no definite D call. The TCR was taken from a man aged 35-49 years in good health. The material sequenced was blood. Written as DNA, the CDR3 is TGTGCCATCAGTGCTGGGAATGAGCAGTTCTTC. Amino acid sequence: CAISAGNEQFF.